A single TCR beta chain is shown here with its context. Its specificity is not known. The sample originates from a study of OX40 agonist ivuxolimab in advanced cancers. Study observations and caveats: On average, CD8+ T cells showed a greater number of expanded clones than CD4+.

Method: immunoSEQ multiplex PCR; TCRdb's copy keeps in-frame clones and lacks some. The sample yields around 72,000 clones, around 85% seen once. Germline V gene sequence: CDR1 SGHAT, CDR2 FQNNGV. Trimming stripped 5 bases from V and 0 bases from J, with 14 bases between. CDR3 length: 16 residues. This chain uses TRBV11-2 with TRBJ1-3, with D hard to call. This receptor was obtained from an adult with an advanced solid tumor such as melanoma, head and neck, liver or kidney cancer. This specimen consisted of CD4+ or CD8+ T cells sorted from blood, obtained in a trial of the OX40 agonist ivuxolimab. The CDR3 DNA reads TGTGCCAGCAGCGGGCTCACGCGCCGCTCTGGAAACACCATATATTTT. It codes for CASSGLTRRSGNTIYF.